Each of the 25 T cell receptor beta chains below was sequenced from the same sample in a study of neoadjuvant anti-PD-1 for oral cavity cancer. Profiled with immunoSEQ multiplex PCR; TCRdb holds only in-frame clones, not every one. The sample includes fewer than 20,000 clones, 60% to 70% of them seen just once. Sequenced here: PBMCs, sampled before nivolumab (anti-PD-1) treatment. The receptors derive from a person aged 40 to 85 with oral cavity squamous cell carcinoma.

This clone came up a few times. This sequence joins TRBV5-1 and TRBJ1-5, with a weak D call TRBD1 (5 bases). CDR3 length: 13 amino acids. The ends were cut back, 0 bases at V and 6 bases at J, with 7 bases in the middle. Germline assignment: CDR1 SGHRS and CDR2 YFSETQ. In nucleotides, the CDR3 is TGCGCCAGCAGCTTGGATGGGGGTCAGCCCCAGCATTTT. As protein: CASSLDGGQPQHF.

The chain joins TRBV11-2 to TRBJ2-5, with D unresolved. Trimming removed 1 base from V and 2 bases from J, with 5 bases in between. CDR1 and CDR2 from the germline V gene are SGHAT and FQNNGV. CDR3 length: 13 amino acids. As DNA, the CDR3 is TGTGCCAGCAGCTTAGGTTTTCAAGAGACCCAGTACTTC. Its translation is CASSLGFQETQYF.

The chain links TRBV5-5 to TRBJ2-4, with D tentatively TRBD2 (6 bases). The CDR3 loop spans 15 amino acids. Germline loops: CDR1 SGHKS, CDR2 YYEKEE (reference sequence). V lost 4 bases, J lost 7 bases, and 18 bases lay in between. The CDR3 reads CASSPEEGDPNIQYF. DNA of the CDR3: TGTGCCAGCAGCCCCGAGGAGGGCGACCCGAACATTCAGTACTTC. The variable domain in full, completed from reference TRBV5-5 and TRBJ2-4, reads DAGVTQSPTHLIKTRGQQVTLRCSPISGHKSVSWYQQVLGQGPQFIFQYYEKEERGRGNFPDRFSARQFPNYSSELNVNALLLGDSALYLCASSPEEGDPNIQYFGAGTRLSVL.

The V call is TRBV6-5, the J call TRBJ2-2, with a weak D call TRBD2 (5 bases). The germline V gene encodes CDR1 MNHEY and CDR2 SVGAGI. CDR3 length: 12 residues. V was shortened by 5 bases and J by 6 bases, with 7 bases between the two germline ends. CDR3 in DNA: TGTGCCAGCAGTGAGGGTCCCGGGGAGCTGTTTTTT. It specifies CASSEGPGELFF.

This clone was detected only once. The chain links TRBV29-1 to TRBJ2-2; tentative D call: TRBD1 (5 bases). Germline-derived CDR1 and CDR2 are SQVTM and ANQGSEA. The length of the CDR3 is 13 residues. V gave up 7 bases and J gave up 4 bases, with 13 bases separating them. The chain's CDR3 is CSGYRGTTGELFF. The DNA of the CDR3 is TGCAGCGGTTATAGGGGAACCACCGGGGAGCTGTTTTTT.

The CDR3 reads CASSVMGGYNTEAFF. CDR3 nucleotides: TGTGCCAGCAGTGTAATGGGGGGATATAACACTGAAGCTTTCTTT. The chain employs TRBV2 and TRBJ1-1; the D gene is possibly TRBD1 (5 bases). The CDR3 contains 15 residues. V was pared by 4 bases and J by 2 bases, with 14 bases between. Germline V lookup: CDR1 SNHLY, CDR2 FYNNEI. Drawing the rest from reference TRBV2 and TRBJ1-1, the complete variable domain is EPEVTQTPSHQVTQMGQEVILRCVPISNHLYFYWYRQILGQKVEFLVSFYNNEISEKSEIFDDQFSVERPDGSNFTLKIRSTKLEDSAMYFCASSVMGGYNTEAFFGQGTRLTVV.

This rearrangement joins TRBV6-1 to TRBJ2-7; 9 nucleotides line up with TRBD1. The CDR3 runs to 14 residues. In germline, CDR1 is MNHNS, CDR2 SASEGT. Losses at the gene ends were 7 bases for V and 7 bases for J; bases not matched to a gene: 11. The CDR3 sequence is CASNPPGQGTEQYF. In nucleotides, the CDR3 is TGTGCCAGCAACCCACCGGGACAGGGCACTGAGCAGTACTTC.

This sequence joins TRBV2 and TRBJ1-1; D not certain. The CDR3 runs to 9 residues. Looked up from germline, CDR1 is SNHLY and CDR2 is FYNNEI. Deletions cut 9 bases from V and 5 bases from J, with 4 bases between. This chain's CDR3 is CARGTEAFF. The CDR3 region has the DNA TGTGCCAGGGGGACTGAAGCTTTCTTT.

This clone was observed a handful of times. V is TRBV28 and J is TRBJ1-1; TRBD1 is a possible D gene (6 bases). Trimming left V 3 bases short and J 5 bases short, with 13 bases between. This CDR3 spans 14 amino acids. The germline V gene encodes CDR1 MDHEN and CDR2 SYDVKM. The CDR3 loop is CASSFRQVGTEAFF. The DNA of the CDR3 is TGTGCCAGCAGTTTTCGACAGGTGGGGACTGAAGCTTTCTTT.

The J gene is TRBJ1-1, the V gene TRBV4-1; 9 positions agree with TRBD1. Germline V CDR1 and CDR2: MGHRA, YSYEKL. The length of the CDR3 is 16 residues. Trimming cost V 4 bases and J 5 bases; bases outside gene matches: 11. The CDR3 protein is CASSLSRGTGLTEAFF. The CDR3 DNA reads as TGCGCCAGCAGCCTCTCCCGGGGGACAGGGTTGACTGAAGCTTTCTTT.

This chain uses TRBV5-6 with TRBJ1-5; D is unresolved. The germline V and J ends were trimmed by 1 base and 7 bases, with 12 bases remaining between them. Germline V gives CDR1 SGHDT, CDR2 YYEEEE. CDR3 length: 14 residues. In nucleotides, the CDR3 is TGTGCCAGCAGCTTGTCGGAATCGTCCCAGCCCCAGCATTTT. It codes for CASSLSESSQPQHF.

This clone was observed a few times. This sequence joins TRBV25-1 and TRBJ2-7, with D unclear. This CDR3 comprises 13 residues. Looked up from germline, CDR1 is MGHDK and CDR2 is SYGVNS. The ends were cut back, 4 bases at V and 3 bases at J, with 10 bases in the middle. The CDR3 DNA is TGTGCCAGCAGTGCCTCAGGCAGCTACGAGCAGTACTTC. This encodes CASSASGSYEQYF.

This clone was seen a single time. The genes are TRBV10-1 and TRBJ1-1; the D gene is possibly TRBD1 (5 bases). Germline values: CDR1 WNHNN, CDR2 SYGVQD (reference sequence). Trimming removed 6 bases at V and 8 bases at J, with 13 bases between. The CDR3 contains 12 residues. The CDR3 DNA follows: TGCGCCAGCAGACCCCCACACAGGGAAGCTTTCTTT. Translated, it gives CASRPPHREAFF.

The V and J genes are TRBV29-1 and TRBJ2-2; 12 nucleotides line up with TRBD2. The CDR3 runs to 15 residues. The germline V gene encodes CDR1 SQVTM and CDR2 ANQGSEA. Germline trimming cut 4 bases from V and 5 bases from J; bases unmatched to any gene: 5. In DNA, the CDR3 is TGCAGCGTTGGCCGGACTAGCGGGACTACCGGGGAGCTGTTTTTT. As protein: CSVGRTSGTTGELFF.

This rearrangement joins TRBV5-1 to TRBJ2-5, with TRBD2 identical over 13 bases. Germline trimming cut 5 bases from V and 5 bases from J; bases unmatched to any gene: 6. The CDR3 has 15 amino acids. The germline V gene has CDR1 SGHRS and CDR2 YFSETQ. CDR3 in amino acids: CASSPGTSGIETQYF. CDR3 sequence (DNA): TGCGCCAGCAGTCCCGGGACTAGCGGGATTGAGACCCAGTACTTC.

The J gene is TRBJ1-5, the V gene TRBV4-1, with a weak D call TRBD1 (6 bases). Germline CDR1 reads MGHRA; CDR2 reads YSYEKL. V lost 4 bases to trimming and J lost 5 bases, with 15 bases between them. The CDR3 has 15 residues. The CDR3 nucleotides read TGCGCCAGCAGCCGCACAGGGAGACCCGATCAGCCCCAGCATTTT. Its translation: CASSRTGRPDQPQHF.

The chain uses TRBV7-9 and TRBJ2-1, with D tentatively TRBD1 (5 bases). CDR3 length: 15 residues. The V gene lost 5 bases and the J gene lost 6 bases, with 17 bases spanning the gap. The germline V gene has CDR1 SEHNR and CDR2 FQNEAQ (reference sequence). Here the CDR3 reads CASSPAAARGNEQFF. The CDR3 bases are TGTGCCAGCAGCCCGGCGGCGGCTAGGGGCAATGAGCAGTTCTTC.

The CDR3 sequence: CASSFSGRAGQETQYF. The DNA for the CDR3 is TGCGCCAGCAGCTTTAGCGGGAGGGCCGGGCAAGAGACCCAGTACTTC. V gene TRBV5-1 combines with J gene TRBJ2-5, with TRBD2 identical over 11 bases. J was trimmed by 2 bases and V by 2 bases; bases with no gene match: 5. The CDR3 runs 16 residues. Germline CDR1 reads SGHRS; CDR2 reads YFSETQ.

This clone was recorded a few times. The chain joins TRBV30 to TRBJ1-5; possible D gene TRBD1, 5 bases. The CDR3 is 13 residues long. Between the trimmed V and J ends, which lost 3 bases and 4 bases, there was a span of 10 bases. Germline loops: CDR1 GTSNPN, CDR2 SVGIG (reference sequence). CDR3 DNA sequence: TGTGCCTGGAGCGGGGGGAGGAATCAGCCCCAGCATTTT. It specifies CAWSGGRNQPQHF.

This chain uses TRBV6-1 with TRBJ2-6, with unresolved D. This CDR3 comprises 17 residues. Germline assignment: CDR1 MNHNS and CDR2 SASEGT. The germline V and J ends were trimmed by 3 bases and 0 bases, with 12 bases remaining between them. CDR3 DNA: TGTGCCAGCAGTGATTTGGGCAGAGTCTCTGGGGCCAACGTCCTGACTTTC. Translation gives CASSDLGRVSGANVLTF.

This CDR3 is CASSTRRGMNTQYF. DNA of the CDR3: TGTGCCAGCAGTACCCGACGGGGCATGAATACGCAGTATTTT. J is TRBJ2-3 and V is TRBV6-5; D is tentatively TRBD1 or TRBD2 (5 bases each). V dropped 5 bases and J dropped 7 bases, with 16 bases sitting between them. The CDR3 has 14 amino acids. CDR1 and CDR2 from the germline V gene are MNHEY and SVGAGI.

The V call is TRBV6-1, the J call TRBJ2-3; the match to TRBD1 covers 8 bases. With V trimmed by 1 base and J by 2 bases, 2 bases remained unmatched. This CDR3 comprises 15 residues. Germline assignment: CDR1 MNHNS and CDR2 SASEGT. The CDR3 DNA follows: TGTGCCAGCAGTGAAGGGACAGGGAACACAGATACGCAGTATTTT. It is translated as CASSEGTGNTDTQYF.

The chain is built from TRBV6-5 and TRBJ1-1, with D possibly matching TRBD1 (6 bases). Per the germline V gene, CDR1 is MNHEY and CDR2 is SVGAGI. The CDR3 spans 14 residues. The V end lost 6 bases, the J end lost 4 bases, and 15 bases lay between the germline ends. CDR3 loop: CASSPDRGGTEAFF. The CDR3 DNA is TGTGCCAGCAGCCCTGACAGAGGGGGCACTGAAGCTTTCTTT.

V usage is TRBV6-5 and J usage is TRBJ1-1, with D unclear. The germline V and J ends were trimmed by 6 bases and 0 bases, with 5 bases remaining between them. The CDR3 runs 12 residues. Germline V gene lookup returns CDR1 MNHEY and CDR2 SVGAGI. Here the CDR3 reads CASRSLNTEAFF. The CDR3 DNA reads as TGTGCCAGCAGAAGCTTGAACACTGAAGCTTTCTTT.

CDR3: CASSSQGARDTQYF. In nucleotides, the CDR3 is TGTGCCAGCAGTTCACAGGGGGCAAGAGATACGCAGTATTTT. The chain employs TRBV25-1 and TRBJ2-3; 9 bases line up with TRBD1. From germline, CDR1 is MGHDK and CDR2 SYGVNS. Trimming removed 5 bases from V and 5 bases from J; junction bases left unmatched: 5. This CDR3 region has 14 residues.